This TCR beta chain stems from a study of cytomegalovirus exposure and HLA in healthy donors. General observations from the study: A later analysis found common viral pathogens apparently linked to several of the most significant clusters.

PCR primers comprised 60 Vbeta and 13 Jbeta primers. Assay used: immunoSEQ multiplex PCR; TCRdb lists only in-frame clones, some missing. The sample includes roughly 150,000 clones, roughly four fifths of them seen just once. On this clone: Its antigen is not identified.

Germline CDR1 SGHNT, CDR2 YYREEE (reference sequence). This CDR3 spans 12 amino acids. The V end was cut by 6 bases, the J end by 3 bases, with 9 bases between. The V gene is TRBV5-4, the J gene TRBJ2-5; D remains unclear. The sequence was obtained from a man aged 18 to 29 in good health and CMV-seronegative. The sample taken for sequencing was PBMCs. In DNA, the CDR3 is TGTGCCAGCAACTTAAACAAAGAGACCCAGTACTTC. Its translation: CASNLNKETQYF.